This T cell receptor beta chain appears in the sequencing data of a study of blood T cell repertoires in COVID-19. Whole-study context: Samples of COVID-19 (acute and convalescent) were obtained from the United States, Italy and Spain. The analysed material was cDNA or gDNA that came from T cells, B-cell-depleted T cells, or PBMCs.

The V end was cut by 6 bases, the J end by 5 bases, with 17 bases between. This CDR3 has 14 residues. Germline V gene data show CDR1 as SNHLY and CDR2 as FYNNEI. Original analysis: How many nucleated cells were present was estimated from reference gene primer amplification. Only in-frame clones appear in the TCRdb table, and some are missing; sequencing was by immunoSEQ multiplex PCR. Clonal size and the V and J genes are those of that table, whereas D and trimming came from the DNA. Among approximately 150,000 clones listed, roughly 88% were seen once. The V call is TRBV2, the J call TRBJ2-7, with no clear D. The clonotype was recovered from a man in his 70s with acute or convalescent COVID-19. Sequenced material: peripheral blood. The CDR3 bases are TGTGCCAGCAGCTACCTACCGTCGAATGACGAGCAGTACTTC. It specifies CASSYLPSNDEQYF.